These T cell receptor beta chains were read from a single sample in a study of blood T cell repertoires in COVID-19. Assay used: immunoSEQ multiplex PCR; TCRdb lists only in-frame clones, some missing. This table has some 200,000 clones, 84% appearing once. The sequenced sample consisted of peripheral blood. The source is a woman older than 75 with active or convalescent COVID-19. CDR3s include the opening cysteine and the closing phenylalanine or tryptophan. D genes are given only for firm matches.

cdr3_aa | d_call | v_call | cdr3_length
CATSSKNRVTVHNEQFF | . | TRBV15 | 17
CASSQAQWREQFF | . | TRBV9 | 13
CASGWGQYNEQFF | . | TRBV12-5 | 13
CASSQDAGKYEQYF | . | TRBV4-1 | 14
CASGNRGPLAGYNEQFF | . | TRBV2 | 17
CASSGQGEVEQYF | TRBD1 | TRBV4-1 | 13
CASSPSREQPQHF | . | TRBV18 | 13
CASSSGQLLAGADTQYF | TRBD2 | TRBV11-3 | 17
CASSFSAFSNTGELFF | . | TRBV11-3 | 16
CAWSGGGGTPYGYTF | . | TRBV30 | 15
CASSYSRGESGELFF | TRBD2 | TRBV6-6 | 15
CASSPGDSPTYEQYF | TRBD1 | TRBV18 | 15
CASSAHRQDGYTF | . | TRBV9 | 13
CASSSAGFTEAFF | . | TRBV28 | 13
CASSYLAGRVTEAFF | . | TRBV6-2/TRBV6-3 | 15
CASSRTSGQGFNEQFF | TRBD1 | TRBV5-1 | 16
CASRQDRGRNTIYF | TRBD1 | TRBV19 | 14
CATSYRAGANVLTF | . | TRBV15 | 14
CASSIVPGGLYNEQFF | TRBD1 | TRBV19 | 16
CASKQGATSQPQHF | . | TRBV6-6 | 14
CASSVGTLREAFF | . | TRBV19 | 13
CASSLMGSGEKLFF | . | TRBV5-1 | 14
CASSSPDRDSPLHF | TRBD1 | TRBV5-5 | 14
CASSEDGDQPQHF | . | TRBV18 | 13
CASSQFSHNEQFF | . | TRBV4-1 | 13
CASSPTSGGETQYF | TRBD2 | TRBV11-3 | 14
CASSLGPVGYTF | . | TRBV12-3/TRBV12-4 | 12
CASSQASGVNEQFF | TRBD2 | TRBV3-1/TRBV3-2 | 14
CASSSGTSGGMQTQYF | TRBD2 | TRBV7-2 | 16
CASSLDRGPSDYGYTF | TRBD1 | TRBV7-9 | 16
CSVEDSGRAKNIQYF | . | TRBV29-1 | 15
CASSLWGQHYEQYF | TRBD1 | TRBV28 | 14
CASSPGRGGSYEQYF | TRBD2 | TRBV18 | 15
CASRGGGLGTDTQYF | . | TRBV28 | 15
CASSPLYTNREEKLFF | . | TRBV6-6 | 16
CASSLGLADQETQYF | TRBD2 | TRBV5-8 | 15
CASSIYYEQYF | . | TRBV25-1 | 11
CASSRRDRGTDTQYF | TRBD1 | TRBV6-5 | 15
CASSRQGAGGYTF | TRBD1 | TRBV3-1/TRBV3-2 | 13
CASSQDQRGVEQFF | . | TRBV7-2 | 14
CASSLSGAGSFNEQFF | . | TRBV28 | 16
CASSKGQLYGYTF | TRBD1 | TRBV19 | 13
CASKPTGANYGYTF | TRBD1 | TRBV19 | 14
CASSLDGSSGNTIYF | . | TRBV7-3 | 15
CASSFSPVRDNEQFF | . | TRBV11-1 | 15
CASSYSDTDQPQHF | . | TRBV6-5 | 14
CASSSGAIDEQFF | . | TRBV18 | 13
CASSYSTIGTGYEQYF | . | TRBV6-5 | 16
CATSDSTANTGELFF | . | TRBV24-1 | 15
CATSDLGGQPYQETQYF | TRBD1 | TRBV24-1 | 17
CASSEGGNTIYF | . | TRBV2 | 12
CASSPTGGNTEAFF | TRBD1 | TRBV18 | 14
CAISERGQGSTEAFF | TRBD1 | TRBV10-3 | 15
CASSEGLHRGFADTQYF | TRBD1 | TRBV2 | 17
CASSESRTGGVYGYTF | TRBD1 | TRBV25-1 | 16
CASRYGTGNGYTF | TRBD1 | TRBV6-5 | 13
CASSMPSGPGTDTQYF | TRBD2 | TRBV5-1 | 16
CASSVRAGHQETQYF | . | TRBV9 | 15
CASSVLLPTDTQYF | . | TRBV2 | 14